This T cell receptor (beta chain) is drawn from a study of T cells in Graves' hyperthyroidism and ophthalmopathy. General study results and limits: Ophthalmopathy cases were set apart from stable hyperthyroidism by a 13 V-J model.

The source material, RNA transcripts, was used to amplify TCR beta CDR3 regions. An initial round of RT-PCR targeting the TCR CDR3 relied on the HTBI primer set. TCRdb re-analysed the multiplex PCR reads in MiXCR, keeping a single row per CDR3 protein. The sample consists of some 370,000 distinct CDR3 sequences, 17% of them appearing once. PBMCs came from 7.5 to 10 ml fresh peripheral blood. This clonotype was picked up a small number of times. Its antigen is undetermined. The CDR3 totals 16 residues. Germline assignment: CDR1 DFQATT and CDR2 SNEGSKA (reference sequence). The V and J ends lost 0 bases and 7 bases, in that order; junction bases with no gene match: 9.

The sample taken for sequencing was blood. The clonotype comes from a woman aged 25 to 45 with Graves' hyperthyroidism that later progressed to Graves' ophthalmopathy. V usage is TRBV20-1 and J usage is TRBJ1-5; 10 positions match TRBD1. CDR3: CSARDGRQGARQPQHF. The CDR3 DNA is TGCAGTGCTAGAGACGGTAGACAGGGGGCACGACAGCCCCAGCATTTT.